This T cell receptor beta chain was sequenced during a study of blood T cell repertoires in COVID-19. This clone was counted once. TCRdb's copy holds only in-frame clones and misses some; the assay was immunoSEQ multiplex PCR. The table has roughly 220,000 clones, roughly 79% seen once; the top ten hold 6% to 8%. Trimming cost V 9 bases and J 0 bases, with 11 bases left between them. Per the germline V gene, CDR1 is MNHEY and CDR2 is SMNVEV (reference sequence). CDR3 size: 14 residues. The sample consisted of peripheral blood. This receptor was taken from an elderly woman with COVID-19, enrolled during active disease. The chain uses TRBV27 and TRBJ2-2; D may be TRBD1 (6 bases). The CDR3, as DNA: TGTGCCAGTAGACAGGCCACGAACACCGGGGAGCTGTTTTTT. Its translation is CASRQATNTGELFF.